This paragraph covers one TCR beta chain sequence. This sample is part of a study of blood T cell repertoires in COVID-19. Study details: The samples span acute and convalescent COVID-19 from the United States, Italy and Spain. From T cells, B-cell-depleted T cells, or PBMCs came the material, which was cDNA or gDNA.

From germline, CDR1 is SGHRS and CDR2 YFSETQ. The germline V and J ends were trimmed by 1 base and 1 base, with 8 bases remaining between them. The CDR3 extends over 14 amino acids. Under the authors' procedure: Amplification from reference gene primers served as the basis for estimated nucleated cell counts. Clones were sequenced by immunoSEQ multiplex PCR, and TCRdb holds only the in-frame ones, with some missing. V and J calls and clone size come straight from that table; D and trimming were deduced from the DNA. The data contain tens of thousands of clones, 88% of them singletons. The gene calls are TRBV5-1 and TRBJ2-5, with TRBD2 as a possible D gene (6 bases). Sequencing was performed on peripheral blood. The clonotype originates from a woman older than 75 with active COVID-19. The CDR3 DNA reads as TGCGCCAGCAGCTTGAGGAGGGTCCAAGAGACCCAGTACTTC. Translating gives CASSLRRVQETQYF.